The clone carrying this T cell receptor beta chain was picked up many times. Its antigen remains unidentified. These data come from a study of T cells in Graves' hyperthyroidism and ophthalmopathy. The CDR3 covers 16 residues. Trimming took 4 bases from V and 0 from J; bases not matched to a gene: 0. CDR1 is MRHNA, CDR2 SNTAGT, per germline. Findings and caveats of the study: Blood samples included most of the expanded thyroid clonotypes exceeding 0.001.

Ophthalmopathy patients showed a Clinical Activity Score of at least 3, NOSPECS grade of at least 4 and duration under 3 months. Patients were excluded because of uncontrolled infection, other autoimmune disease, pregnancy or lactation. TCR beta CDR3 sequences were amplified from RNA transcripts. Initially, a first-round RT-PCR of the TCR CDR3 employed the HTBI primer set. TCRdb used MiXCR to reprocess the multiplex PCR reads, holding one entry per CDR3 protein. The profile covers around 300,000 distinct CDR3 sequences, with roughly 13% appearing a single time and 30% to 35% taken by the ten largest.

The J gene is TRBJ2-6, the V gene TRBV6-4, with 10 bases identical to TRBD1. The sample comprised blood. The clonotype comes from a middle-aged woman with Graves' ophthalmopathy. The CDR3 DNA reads TGTGCCAGCAGTGGGACAGGGGGCTCTGGGGCCAACGTCCTGACTTTC. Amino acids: CASSGTGGSGANVLTF.